The clone carrying this T cell receptor beta chain has only one observation. Its antigen remains unknown. The CDR3 extends over 14 amino acids. Trimming at V came to 7 bases and at J to 0 bases, leaving 4 bases not matched to a gene. CDR1 and CDR2 from the germline V gene are SNHLY and FYNNEI. For the second PCR, which ran for roughly 6 to 12 cycles, a sample-barcoded 5' primer and a J-beta primer mix were used. A tag from a template-switch adaptor with 12 random nucleotides marked each cDNA molecule. TCRdb passed the 5' RACE reads through MiXCR, listing each CDR3 protein once. The sample records around 1,600,000 distinct CDR3 sequences, approximately 39% being singletons. This entry belongs to a study of blood T cells in healthy people across ages. Overall study findings and caveats: The study found more naive CD4+ cells and higher diversity in long-lived than aged donors. PBMCs went unsorted, and a conclusive naive versus antigen-experienced comparison was therefore prevented.

This TCR was sampled from a young woman in good health. J is TRBJ2-3 and V is TRBV2; 7 bases align to TRBD2. Sequencing was performed on blood. The CDR3 spells CASNGGGSTDTQYF. Here the CDR3 DNA reads TGTGCCAGCAATGGCGGGGGAAGCACAGATACGCAGTATTTT.